The 31 T cell receptor beta chains listed next were all sequenced from one sample in a study of T cell responses to AZD1222 COVID-19 vaccine. Clones were read by immunoSEQ multiplex PCR, and TCRdb kept only the in-frame ones, dropping some. Of more than 150,000 clones in the sample, 80% to 90% were seen once. The starting material was peripheral blood, obtained on day 0 of AZD1222 vaccination. The receptor source for this set is an adult in good health.

The chain couples TRBV18 to TRBJ1-1; no clear D. The CDR3 runs to 13 residues. Germline V gene sequence: CDR1 KGHSH, CDR2 LQKENI. The V end lost 3 bases, the J end lost 4 bases, and 9 bases lay between the germline ends. The CDR3 DNA sequence: TGTGCCAGCTCACCGGGTGAGGGCACTGAAGCTTTCTTT. It translates to CASSPGEGTEAFF.

CDR3 sequence reads: CAWSVLGQGEGELFF. CDR3 in DNA: TGTGCCTGGAGTGTACTGGGACAGGGAGAGGGGGAACTGTTTTTT. The gene calls are TRBV30 and TRBJ1-4, with 9 bases that match TRBD1. Germline V CDR1 and CDR2: GTSNPN, SVGIG (reference sequence). The trim removed 0 bases at V and 12 bases at J, leaving 11 bases unmatched. The CDR3 runs to 15 residues.

This clone was seen only once. This chain connects TRBV24-1 to TRBJ2-2; the D call may be TRBD1 or TRBD2 (5 bases each). V lost 8 bases and J 0 bases, leaving 12 bases between the germline ends. The germline CDR1 and CDR2 sequences are KGHDR and SFDVKD. The CDR3 is 15 residues long. As DNA, the CDR3 is TGTGCCACCATGGGGGTACAATCGAACACCGGGGAGCTGTTTTTT. This encodes CATMGVQSNTGELFF.

The CDR3 DNA reads as TGTGCCAGTAGTATTGACCGGGGGACTACCCGATACAATGAGCAGTTCTTC. This translates into CASSIDRGTTRYNEQFF. The rearrangement joins TRBV19 to TRBJ2-1, with 7 bases aligning to TRBD2. Germline trimming cut 3 bases from V and 4 bases from J; bases unmatched to any gene: 12. This CDR3 spans 17 amino acids. Germline CDR1 reads LNHDA; CDR2 reads SQIVND (reference sequence).

The chain links TRBV4-1 to TRBJ1-2, with 7 bases lining up with TRBD1. The germline V gene has CDR1 MGHRA and CDR2 YSYEKL. CDR3 size: 13 residues. V was clipped by 4 bases and J by 3 bases; unmatched bases: 2. CDR3 amino acids: CASSRGQDYGYTF. The CDR3 nucleotides read TGCGCCAGCAGCCGAGGACAGGACTATGGCTACACCTTC.

The rearrangement joins TRBV6-4 to TRBJ2-1; D is possibly TRBD2 (6 bases). The CDR3 spans 13 residues. V was pared by 11 bases and J by 8 bases, with 19 bases between. Germline V gives CDR1 MRHNA, CDR2 SNTAGT. The CDR3 region is CASRGTGGDEQFF. In DNA form, the CDR3 reads TGTGCCTCCCGGGGCACAGGCGGGGATGAGCAGTTCTTC.

The rearrangement uses TRBV7-9 and TRBJ2-2, with D possibly matching TRBD1 (5 bases). Germline CDR1 reads SEHNR; CDR2 reads FQNEAQ (reference sequence). CDR3 length equals 17 residues. The V gene lost 1 base and the J gene lost 6 bases, with 18 bases spanning the gap. The CDR3 spells CASSLGNRLARPGELFF. The CDR3 nucleotides are TGTGCCAGCAGCTTAGGAAACAGGTTGGCGCGACCCGGGGAGCTGTTTTTT.

In DNA, the CDR3 is TGCGCCAGCACCCGCGTACCTTCCCAAGAGACCCAGTACTTC. Its translation is CASTRVPSQETQYF. This chain joins TRBV5-1 and TRBJ2-5; D uncertain. The CDR3 contains 14 residues. Looked up from germline, CDR1 is SGHRS and CDR2 is YFSETQ. V lost 6 bases to trimming and J lost 1 base, with 13 bases between them.

The chain couples TRBV25-1 to TRBJ1-2, with 8 positions matching TRBD1. The germline CDR1 and CDR2 sequences are MGHDK and SYGVNS. Trimming at V came to 5 bases and at J to 6 bases, leaving 5 bases not matched to a gene. CDR3 size: 13 residues. CDR3 nucleotides: TGTGCCAGCAGTAGTCAGGGGGCCGATGGCTACACCTTC. Translating gives CASSSQGADGYTF.

The chain employs TRBV5-1 and TRBJ2-2; the match to TRBD2 covers 11 bases. Germline-derived CDR1 and CDR2 are SGHRS and YFSETQ. With 3 bases clipped from V and 1 base from J, the junction kept 8 bases outside the gene matches. The CDR3 is made up of 18 amino acids. DNA of the CDR3: TGCGCCAGCAGCTCCCAAATTCTAGCGGGGGGGAACACCGGGGAGCTGTTTTTT. Translating it yields CASSSQILAGGNTGELFF.

CDR3 region: CASSVGAEPYEQYF. The CDR3 coding sequence is TGTGCCAGCAGCGTGGGGGCAGAACCCTACGAGCAGTACTTC. The J gene is TRBJ2-7, the V gene TRBV5-5; D is perhaps TRBD1 (6 bases). The germline V and J ends were trimmed by 4 bases and 2 bases, with 13 bases remaining between them. CDR3 length: 14 amino acids. Germline CDR1 SGHKS, CDR2 YYEKEE (reference sequence).

This clone has only one observation. The V and J genes are TRBV29-1 and TRBJ1-1; D is ambiguous. The CDR3 spans 11 residues. Germline V lookup: CDR1 SQVTM, CDR2 ANQGSEA. V was shortened by 4 bases and J by 9 bases, with 12 bases between the two germline ends. The CDR3 protein is CSVVRTDKAFF. The DNA of the CDR3 is TGCAGCGTTGTGAGGACCGACAAAGCTTTCTTT.

V usage is TRBV12-3 or TRBV12-4 and J usage is TRBJ2-5; D may be TRBD1 or TRBD2 (5 bases each). The germline V and J ends were trimmed by 7 bases and 5 bases, with 14 bases remaining between them. The CDR3 runs to 13 residues. CDR3 sequence (DNA): TGTGCCAGCACACCGGGACGCCGGGAGACCCAGTACTTC. Encoded protein: CASTPGRRETQYF.

This clone was seen once. The V gene is TRBV6-5, the J gene TRBJ1-5; TRBD1 matches 7 bases. Germline values: CDR1 MNHEY, CDR2 SVGAGI. This CDR3 contains 16 residues. Losses at the gene ends were 0 bases for V and 7 bases for J; bases not matched to a gene: 9. DNA for the CDR3: TGTGCCAGCAGTTACTCGCGGGCAGGGGGAGGGCAGCCCCAGCATTTT. It codes for CASSYSRAGGGQPQHF.

The chain is built from TRBV6-5 and TRBJ1-1; TRBD1 matches 7 bases. The germline CDR1 and CDR2 sequences are MNHEY and SVGAGI. Germline trimming cut 0 bases from V and 10 bases from J; bases unmatched to any gene: 11. This CDR3 region has 15 residues. In nucleotides, the CDR3 is TGTGCCAGCAGTTACTCGGGACAGATGAGGGTAAGAGCTTTCTTT. Translated: CASSYSGQMRVRAFF.

V and J are TRBV19 and TRBJ2-2; D possibly uses TRBD1 or TRBD2 (5 bases each). CDR1 LNHDA and CDR2 SQIVND come from the germline V gene (reference sequence). This CDR3 has 15 residues. V lost 6 bases and J 1 base, leaving 12 bases between the germline ends. The CDR3 DNA reads as TGTGCCAGTAGACCCGGGACGGTGAACACCGGGGAGCTGTTTTTT. Its protein is CASRPGTVNTGELFF.

The rearrangement uses TRBV4-3 and TRBJ2-7, with 12 bases lining up with TRBD1. Germline V gives CDR1 LGHNA, CDR2 YSLEER. V gave up 0 bases and J gave up 7 bases; unmatched junction bases: 7. This CDR3 comprises 16 residues. CDR3 in DNA: TGCGCCAGCAGCCAAGAACGGGGACAGGGGGCGCTTGAGCAGTACTTC. Its translation is CASSQERGQGALEQYF.

There are a few counts of this clone. The genes are TRBV20-1 and TRBJ1-2; no definite D call. V was pared by 3 bases and J by 2 bases, with 19 bases between. The germline V gene has CDR1 DFQATT and CDR2 SNEGSKA (reference sequence). The CDR3 contains 16 residues. The CDR3: CSASTGLTADNYGYTF. The CDR3 nucleotides are TGCAGTGCTAGTACCGGACTAACCGCGGACAACTATGGCTACACCTTC.

This rearrangement joins TRBV9 to TRBJ2-7; 12 positions match TRBD2. Germline lookup yields CDR1 SGDLS and CDR2 YYNGEE. The CDR3 runs 15 residues. J lost 2 bases, V lost 0 bases, and 0 bases had no gene match. The CDR3 DNA follows: TGTGCCAGCAGCGTAGGGACTAGCGGGACCTACGAGCAGTACTTC. It yields the protein CASSVGTSGTYEQYF.

This CDR3 is CASSSGGQTNYGYTF. The CDR3 nucleotides read TGTGCCAGCAGCTCGGGGGGACAGACTAACTATGGCTACACCTTC. V is TRBV5-4 and J is TRBJ1-2; 7 bases map to TRBD1. The CDR3 has 15 residues. From germline, CDR1 is SGHNT and CDR2 YYREEE (reference sequence). The V segment lost 3 bases and the J segment 0 bases; nucleotides outside the gene matches: 5.

The rearrangement uses TRBV7-2 and TRBJ2-3; 7 bases align to TRBD2. This CDR3 comprises 15 residues. After removal of 5 bases from V and 3 bases from J, the junction contained 8 bases not matched to a gene. Germline lookup yields CDR1 SGHTA and CDR2 FQGNSA. The CDR3 region is CASSPRGGGTDTQYF. CDR3 sequence (DNA): TGTGCCAGCAGCCCCCGGGGCGGGGGAACAGATACGCAGTATTTT.

The chain recombines TRBV3-1 (or the pseudogene TRBV3-2) with TRBJ2-5, with 11 bases that match TRBD2. The V gene end was trimmed by 5 bases and the J gene end by 2 bases; junction bases not matched to a gene: 4. Germline CDR1 is LGHDT and CDR2 is YNNKEL (reference sequence). The CDR3 covers 15 residues. The CDR3 loop is CASSIAGGRQETQYF. DNA for the CDR3: TGTGCCAGCAGCATAGCGGGGGGGAGGCAAGAGACCCAGTACTTC.

The genes are TRBV7-9 and TRBJ2-7; the D gene is possibly TRBD2 (7 bases). The germline CDR1 and CDR2 sequences are SEHNR and FQNEAQ (reference sequence). Trimming took 6 bases from V and 6 from J, leaving 18 bases between them. This CDR3 has 14 amino acids. The CDR3, as DNA: TGTGCCAGCAGGTTAAAGGGGGGGCAGGGCGAGCAGTACTTC. Translating it yields CASRLKGGQGEQYF.

As concerns this clone: This sample also contains other DNA sequences that code for the same CDR3. The gene calls are TRBV18 and TRBJ2-5, with unresolved D. The CDR3 has 12 residues. The V and J ends lost 3 bases and 1 base respectively, with 3 bases between them. Germline V gene data show CDR1 as KGHSH and CDR2 as LQKENI. This CDR3 reads CASSPSQETQYF. In nucleotides, the CDR3 is TGTGCCAGCTCACCCTCCCAAGAGACCCAGTACTTC.

The V and J genes are TRBV4-2 and TRBJ2-4, with D unclear. This CDR3 region has 16 residues. V lost 4 bases, J lost 0 bases, and 13 bases lay in between. The germline gives CDR1 LGHNA, CDR2 YNFKEQ. Written as DNA, the CDR3 is TGTGCCAGCAGCCCCAATAGGCGTTTAGCCAAAAACATTCAGTACTTC. Translating it yields CASSPNRRLAKNIQYF.

CDR3: CASSPGPLVNQPQHF. The CDR3 DNA sequence: TGTGCCAGCAGTCCCGGACCCTTAGTCAATCAGCCCCAGCATTTT. This rearrangement joins TRBV14 to TRBJ1-5; D gene ambiguous. This CDR3 region has 15 residues. With 6 bases removed from V and 3 bases from J, the gap between germline ends came to 15 bases. Looked up from germline, CDR1 is SGHDN and CDR2 is FVKESK.

The chain joins TRBV11-2 to TRBJ1-3, with 8 bases that match TRBD1. Germline V gene lookup returns CDR1 SGHAT and CDR2 FQNNGV. The CDR3 is 12 residues long. V shed 5 bases, J shed 16 bases, and the junction held 10 bases outside the gene matches. CDR3 DNA sequence: TGTGCCAGCAGCCCGCAGACAGGGGCTAAGTATTTT. This translates into CASSPQTGAKYF.

The CDR3 is CSVAAGGGETQYF. CDR3 sequence (DNA): TGCAGCGTTGCAGCAGGGGGGGGAGAGACCCAGTACTTC. This chain uses TRBV29-1 with TRBJ2-5; D may correspond to TRBD1 or TRBD2 (7 bases each). V was cut by 4 bases and J by 4 bases, with 13 bases left in between. The CDR3 consists of 13 residues. Germline CDR1 SQVTM, CDR2 ANQGSEA.

V usage is TRBV11-2 and J usage is TRBJ2-1, with TRBD2 identical over 12 bases. CDR1 and CDR2 from the germline V gene are SGHAT and FQNNGV. V shed 0 bases and J 4 bases; nucleotides not matched to a gene: 4. The CDR3 sequence is 17 residues long. The CDR3 nucleotides are TGTGCCAGCAGCTTAGAGTACGGGACTAGCGGGTACAATGAGCAGTTCTTC. Amino acid sequence: CASSLEYGTSGYNEQFF. Based on the CDR3 plus reference TRBV11-2 and TRBJ2-1, the full variable domain is EAGVAQSPRYKIIEKRQSVAFWCNPISGHATLYWYQQILGQGPKLLIQFQNNGVVDDSQLPKDRFSAERLKGVDSTLKIQPAKLEDSAVYLCASSLEYGTSGYNEQFFGPGTRLTVL.

There are a few counts of this clone. V usage is TRBV5-4 and J usage is TRBJ2-3; D not resolved. CDR3 length equals 16 residues. Germline CDR1 SGHNT, CDR2 YYREEE (reference sequence). Trimming stripped 0 bases from V and 3 bases from J, with 14 bases between. The CDR3 here is CASSLEVGIQTDTQYF. The CDR3 DNA reads as TGTGCCAGCAGCTTGGAGGTGGGCATTCAGACAGATACGCAGTATTTT. Looking up the rest from reference TRBV5-4 and TRBJ2-3 gives the full variable domain: ETGVTQSPTHLIKTRGQQVTLRCSSQSGHNTVSWYQQALGQGPQFIFQYYREEENGRGNFPPRFSGLQFPNYSSELNVNALELDDSALYLCASSLEVGIQTDTQYFGPGTRLTVL.

The rearrangement links TRBV9 to TRBJ2-2, with D possibly TRBD2 on 5 matching bases. In germline, CDR1 is SGDLS, CDR2 YYNGEE. The germline V and J ends were trimmed by 1 base and 4 bases, with 23 bases remaining between them. The CDR3 length is 19 residues. CDR3 sequence (DNA): TGTGCCAGCAGCGTAAACTTCCCTAGCATGGGGTTTCGCACCGGGGAGCTGTTTTTT. Translated: CASSVNFPSMGFRTGELFF. Based on the CDR3 plus reference TRBV9 and TRBJ2-2, the full variable domain is DSGVTQTPKHLITATGQRVTLRCSPRSGDLSVYWYQQSLDQGLQFLIQYYNGEERAKGNILERFSAQQFPDLHSELNLSSLELGDSALYFCASSVNFPSMGFRTGELFFGEGSRLTVL.